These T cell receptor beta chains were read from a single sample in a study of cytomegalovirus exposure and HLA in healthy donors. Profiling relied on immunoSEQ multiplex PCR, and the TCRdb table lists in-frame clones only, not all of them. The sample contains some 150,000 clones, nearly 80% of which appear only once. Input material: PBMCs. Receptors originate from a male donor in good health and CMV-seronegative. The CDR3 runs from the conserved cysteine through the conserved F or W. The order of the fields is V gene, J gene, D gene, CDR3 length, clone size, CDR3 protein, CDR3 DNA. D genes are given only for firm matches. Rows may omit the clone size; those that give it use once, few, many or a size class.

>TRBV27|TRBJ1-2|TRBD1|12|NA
CASSLTGGGYTF
TGTGCCAGCAGTTTGACAGGGGGTGGCTACACCTTC
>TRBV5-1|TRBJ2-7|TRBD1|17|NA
CASSLRTGGEIGYEQYF
TGCGCCAGCAGCTTGCGGACAGGGGGCGAGATTGGATACGAGCAGTACTTC
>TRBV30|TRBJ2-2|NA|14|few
CAWSVTGGTGELFF
TGTGCCTGGAGTGTAACTGGGGGGACCGGGGAGCTGTTTTTT
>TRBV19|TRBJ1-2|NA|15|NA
CASSIAGHANYGYTF
TGTGCCAGTAGTATCGCAGGGCACGCTAACTATGGCTACACCTTC
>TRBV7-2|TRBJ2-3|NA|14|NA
CASSPVLPPDTQYF
TGTGCCAGCAGCCCGGTTCTTCCCCCAGATACGCAGTATTTT
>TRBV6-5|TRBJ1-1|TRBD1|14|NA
CASRMEDRGTEAFF
TGTGCCAGCAGAATGGAGGACAGGGGAACTGAAGCTTTCTTT
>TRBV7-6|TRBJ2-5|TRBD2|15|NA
CASSLAPGRVETQYF
TGTGCCAGCAGCTTAGCCCCAGGGAGGGTGGAGACCCAGTACTTC
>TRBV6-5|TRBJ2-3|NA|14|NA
CASSYRQGTDTQYF
TGTGCCAGCAGTTACAGACAGGGCACAGATACGCAGTATTTT
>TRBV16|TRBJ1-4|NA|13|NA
CASSPGLDEKLFF
TGTGCCAGCAGCCCTGGACTGGATGAAAAACTGTTTTTT
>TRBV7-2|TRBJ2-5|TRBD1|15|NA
CASSLQGAGPETQYF
TGTGCCAGCAGCCTTCAGGGGGCGGGGCCAGAGACCCAGTACTTC